This T cell receptor (beta chain) came from a study of shared clonotypes between healthy human individuals (dated by TCRdb to about 2020). For the study in its entirety: The cohort comprised two women and a few men aged 18 to 49 years. Per donor, three plates each were used for CD4 naive and CD4 memory, two for CD8 naive, and one for CD8 memory. To estimate repertoire size and how much clonotype sharing occurs between individuals, the study deeply sequenced the blood TCR repertoires of about five healthy adults. To increase sequencing depth and limit assay-specific biases, TCR repertoire library preparation and sequencing were carried out by different laboratories using diverse techniques. Per donor, leukapheresis produced somewhere between about 0.8 and 9.5 billion PBMCs.

Of note for this clone: The antigen it recognizes is unknown. The input lacks base qualities; no much larger clone sits a single base away.

TCR CDR3 regions were amplified from genomic DNA by multiplex PCR using the deep immunoSEQ assay. Extracted genomic DNA from each cell subset was distributed evenly across all wells of several immunoSEQ 96-well plates, and each plate was treated as a replicate. Each replicate PCR for sorted subsets received approximately 220 ng genomic DNA, equal to some 32,000 T cell genomes. The purified libraries were quantified using a Qubit 3.0 fluorometer, sized with a Bioanalyzer 2100, and then quantified again using the KAPA Library Quantification kit. Every immunoSEQ 96-well plate was sequenced on a dedicated single-read 150-cycle Illumina NextSeq 550 flow cell. Per the original workflow: Because the immunoSEQ output held only junctional sequences and lacked quality scores, the filtering could not match the filtering applied to full-length reads. To assign V/J genes and CDR3, sequences were annotated using PyIR, a Python wrapper for IgBLAST v1.9, with IMGT germline references. Reads were filtered out if the reads had weak V/J assignments (E-value above 1e-6), no CDR3, stop codons, out-of-frame junctions, or ambiguous translated residues. V3J clonotypes were defined as sequences sharing an identical inferred V gene, J gene, and CDR3 amino acid sequence. Percentage overlap between repertoires was calculated by dividing the number of shared unique clonotypes by the size of the smaller repertoire. Three approaches were used to assess repertoire richness: RTK rarefaction, the Chao1 estimator, and Recon v2.1 estimates of unobserved clonotypes. Generation probabilities were computed with OLGA for all TCRbeta clonotypes obtained by the gDNA method from four donors. TCRdb re-hosts the immuneACCESS table, in-frame sequences only. Its copies lack some clones; in the studies checked, an unresolved V gene accounts for under half of them, and the cause for the rest is not known. V, J and clone size derive from that table, while D and trimming were established from the DNA sequence. This sample lists about 530,000 clones; 96% were detected once. About 0.064% of the sample belongs to the ten largest clones.

The V end loses 1 base and the J end loses 0 bases, and a stretch of 9 bases separates them. Based on the germline V gene, the CDR1 and CDR2 sequences are SGHTA and FQGNSA. The CDR3 spans 15 residues, from the cysteine through the phenylalanine. CDR3 DNA only is kept here, 45 bases in frame from base 1. Here is what the overall study found, with its caveats: Sharing across a few donors was observed for approximately 4.6% of naive CD4, over 3% of naive CD8, roughly 2.3% of memory CD4, and around 0.4% of memory CD8 clonotypes. Sampling was restricted to blood, and TCR repertoires in tissue are likely to differ from TCR repertoires in blood. The small number of donors limited the genetic and exposure-history diversity represented. Estimated clonotype richness was generally larger for naive than for memory subsets. Clonotypes shared by all four sorted-subset donors showed higher generation probabilities than non-shared clonotypes. Pairwise subsampling indicated that sequencing depth was expected to affect the degree of clonotype sharing among donors. Incomplete sequencing was indicated by rarefaction of sorted-subset datasets, despite the large sequencing depth.

Healthy HIV-negative adults with no recently reported acute infections or vaccinations were included as donors. Every donor was a Caucasian adult living in Nashville, Tennessee, USA. CD4+ T cells were enriched by magnetic negative selection, after which naive cells were positively selected on CD45RA and the negative fraction was taken as the memory subset. After blood collection by leukapheresis, PBMCs were isolated using Ficoll-Histopaque density gradient centrifugation and then cryopreserved in the vapor phase of liquid nitrogen. Analytical flow cytometry was used to check the purity and quantity of every magnetically sorted T cell population. Each sorted fraction had its genomic DNA isolated and then quantified by UV absorbance on a Nanodrop 2000c.

The sample was naive CD4+ T cells sorted from blood. In light of the paper, this sample's cell subset or site label describes: CD45RA+ positively selected. The chain employs TRBV7-2 and TRBJ1-2; TRBD1 could be the D gene, as 5 bases match. The receptor's source is a woman aged 25 to 39 in good health. The CDR3 loop reads CASSLVGVANYGYTF. The nucleotide sequence is TGTGCCAGCAGCTTAGTGGGGGTTGCTAACTATGGCTACACCTTC.